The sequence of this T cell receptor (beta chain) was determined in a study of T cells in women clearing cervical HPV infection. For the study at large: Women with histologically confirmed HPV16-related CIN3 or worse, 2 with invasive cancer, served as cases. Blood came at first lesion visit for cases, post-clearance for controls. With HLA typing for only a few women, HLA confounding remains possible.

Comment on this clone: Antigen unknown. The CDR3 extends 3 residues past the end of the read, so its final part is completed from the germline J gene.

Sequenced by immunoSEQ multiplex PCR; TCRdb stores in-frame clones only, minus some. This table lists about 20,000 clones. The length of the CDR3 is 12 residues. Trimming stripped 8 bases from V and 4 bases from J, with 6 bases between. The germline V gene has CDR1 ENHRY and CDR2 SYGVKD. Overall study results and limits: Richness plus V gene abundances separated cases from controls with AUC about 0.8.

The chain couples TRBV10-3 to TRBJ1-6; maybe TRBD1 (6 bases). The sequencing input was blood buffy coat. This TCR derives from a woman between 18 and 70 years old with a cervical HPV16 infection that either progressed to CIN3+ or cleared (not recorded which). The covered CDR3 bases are TGTGCCATCGGACAGTATAATTCACCC. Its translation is CAIGQYNSP. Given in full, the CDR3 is CAIGQYNSPLHF.